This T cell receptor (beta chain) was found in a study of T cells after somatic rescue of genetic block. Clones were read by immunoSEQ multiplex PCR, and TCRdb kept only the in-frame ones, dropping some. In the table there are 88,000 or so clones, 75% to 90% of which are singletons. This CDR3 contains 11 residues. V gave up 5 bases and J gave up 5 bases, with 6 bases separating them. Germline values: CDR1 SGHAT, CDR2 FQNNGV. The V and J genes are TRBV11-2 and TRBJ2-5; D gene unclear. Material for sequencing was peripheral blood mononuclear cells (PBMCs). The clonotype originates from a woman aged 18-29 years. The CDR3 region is CASSPRETQYF. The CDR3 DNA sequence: TGTGCCAGCAGCCCTCGCGAGACCCAGTACTTC. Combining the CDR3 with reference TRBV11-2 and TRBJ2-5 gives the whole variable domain EAGVAQSPRYKIIEKRQSVAFWCNPISGHATLYWYQQILGQGPKLLIQFQNNGVVDDSQLPKDRFSAERLKGVDSTLKIQPAKLEDSAVYLCASSPRETQYFGPGTRLLVL.